This T cell receptor beta chain originates from a study of blood T cell repertoires in COVID-19. Study details: The samples span acute and convalescent COVID-19 from the United States, Italy and Spain. Sources were T cells, B-cell-depleted T cells, or PBMCs; the material itself was cDNA or gDNA.

This CDR3 contains 15 residues. The V and J ends lost 1 base and 7 bases, in that order; junction bases with no gene match: 4. In germline, CDR1 is SGHVS, CDR2 FQNEAQ. In the original analysis: Quantification of nucleated cells was approximated via reference gene primer amplification. The method was immunoSEQ multiplex PCR; TCRdb's version includes in-frame clones alone and lacks a portion of them. V and J calls and clone size are given by that table; D and trimming were obtained from the DNA. Of fewer than 250,000 clones in the sample, roughly 77% were seen once. The count of this clone is one. Participants' reported clinical history set cohort assignment.

The sample comprised PBMCs or T cells enriched from blood (not recorded which). This receptor was obtained from a woman aged 45 to 65 with acute COVID-19. The gene calls are TRBV7-8 and TRBJ1-5; 10 bases are shared with TRBD1. CDR3 DNA: TGTGCCAGCAGCTTAGAGACAGGGGGCCGACAGCCCCAGCATTTT. Translated, it gives CASSLETGGRQPQHF.